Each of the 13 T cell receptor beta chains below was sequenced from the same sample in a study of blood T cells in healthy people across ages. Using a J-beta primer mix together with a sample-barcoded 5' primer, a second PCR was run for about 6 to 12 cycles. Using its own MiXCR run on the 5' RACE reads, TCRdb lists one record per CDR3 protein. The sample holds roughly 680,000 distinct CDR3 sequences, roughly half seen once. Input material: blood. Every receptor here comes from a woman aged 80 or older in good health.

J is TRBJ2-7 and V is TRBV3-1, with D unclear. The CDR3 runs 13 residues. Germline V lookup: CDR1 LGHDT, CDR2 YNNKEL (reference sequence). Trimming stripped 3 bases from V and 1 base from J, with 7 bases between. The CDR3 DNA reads TGTGCCAGCAGCCACGGCCTTTCCTACGAGCAGTACTTC. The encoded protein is CASSHGLSYEQYF.

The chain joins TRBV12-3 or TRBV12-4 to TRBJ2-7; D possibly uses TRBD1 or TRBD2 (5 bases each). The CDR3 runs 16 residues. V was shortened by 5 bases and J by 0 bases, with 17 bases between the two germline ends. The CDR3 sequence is CASSPRGEARSYEQYF. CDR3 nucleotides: TGTGCCAGCAGTCCCCGGGGCGAGGCCCGCTCCTACGAGCAGTACTTC.

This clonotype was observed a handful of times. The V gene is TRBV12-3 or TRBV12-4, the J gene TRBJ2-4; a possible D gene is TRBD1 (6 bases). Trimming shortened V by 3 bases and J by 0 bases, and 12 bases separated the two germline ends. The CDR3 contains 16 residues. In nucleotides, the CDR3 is TGTGCCAGCAGTTTCCGGACAGACAAAGCCAAAAACATTCAGTACTTC. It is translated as CASSFRTDKAKNIQYF.

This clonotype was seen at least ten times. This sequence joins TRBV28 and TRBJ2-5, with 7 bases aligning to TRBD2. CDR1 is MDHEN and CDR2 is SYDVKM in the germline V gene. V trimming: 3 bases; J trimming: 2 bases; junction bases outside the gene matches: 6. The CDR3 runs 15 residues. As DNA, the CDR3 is TGTGCCAGCAGTTTTAAGCGGGGTTCACAAGAGACCCAGTACTTC. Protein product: CASSFKRGSQETQYF.

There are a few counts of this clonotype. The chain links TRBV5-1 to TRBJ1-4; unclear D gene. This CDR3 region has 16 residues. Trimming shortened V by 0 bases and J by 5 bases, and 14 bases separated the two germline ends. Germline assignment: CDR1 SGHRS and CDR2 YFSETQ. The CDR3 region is CASSLALGRGNEKLFF. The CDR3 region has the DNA TGCGCCAGCAGCTTGGCCCTCGGACGAGGGAATGAAAAACTGTTTTTT.

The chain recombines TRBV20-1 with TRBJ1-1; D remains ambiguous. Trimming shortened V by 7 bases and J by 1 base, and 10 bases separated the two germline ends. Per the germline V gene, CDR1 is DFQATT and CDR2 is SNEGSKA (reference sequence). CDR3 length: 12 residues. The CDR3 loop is CSVSVRNTEAFF. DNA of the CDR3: TGCAGTGTCTCTGTCCGGAACACTGAAGCTTTCTTT.

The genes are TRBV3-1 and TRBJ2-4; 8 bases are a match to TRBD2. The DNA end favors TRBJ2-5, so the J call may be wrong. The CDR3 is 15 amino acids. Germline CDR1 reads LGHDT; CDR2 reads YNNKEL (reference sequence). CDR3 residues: CASSQVGGAGETQYF. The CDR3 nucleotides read TGTGCCAGCAGCCAAGTCGGGGGGGCGGGAGAGACCCAGTACTTC.

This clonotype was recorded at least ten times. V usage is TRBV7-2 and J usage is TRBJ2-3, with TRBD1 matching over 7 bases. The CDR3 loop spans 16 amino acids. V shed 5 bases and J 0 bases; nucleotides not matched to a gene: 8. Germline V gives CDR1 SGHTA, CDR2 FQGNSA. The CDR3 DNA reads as TGTGCCAGCAGCCCCCTTGGCAGGGGGAGCACAGATACGCAGTATTTT. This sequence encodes CASSPLGRGSTDTQYF.

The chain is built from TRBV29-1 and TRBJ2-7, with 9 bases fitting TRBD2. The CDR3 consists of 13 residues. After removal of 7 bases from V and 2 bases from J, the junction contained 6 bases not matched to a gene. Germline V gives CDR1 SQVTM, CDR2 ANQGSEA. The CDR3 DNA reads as TGCAGCGCTTTGACTAGCGGTGCCTACGAGCAGTACTTC. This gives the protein CSALTSGAYEQYF.

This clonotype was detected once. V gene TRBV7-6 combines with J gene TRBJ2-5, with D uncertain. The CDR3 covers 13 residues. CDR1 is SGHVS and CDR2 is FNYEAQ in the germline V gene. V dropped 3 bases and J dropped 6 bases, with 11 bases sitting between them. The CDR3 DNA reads TGTGCCAGCAGCTTGGAAGTTTCGCAGACCCAGTACTTC. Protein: CASSLEVSQTQYF.

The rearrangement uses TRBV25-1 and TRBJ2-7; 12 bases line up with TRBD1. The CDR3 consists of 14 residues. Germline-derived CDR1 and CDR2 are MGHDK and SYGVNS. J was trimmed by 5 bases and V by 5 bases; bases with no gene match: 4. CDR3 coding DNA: TGTGCCAGCAGTCGAGGGACAGGGGGCCACGAGCAGTACTTC. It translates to CASSRGTGGHEQYF.

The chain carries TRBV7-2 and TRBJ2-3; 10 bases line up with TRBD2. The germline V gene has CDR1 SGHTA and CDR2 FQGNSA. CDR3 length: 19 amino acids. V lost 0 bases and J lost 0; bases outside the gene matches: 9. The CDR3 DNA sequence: TGTGCCAGCAGCTTAGCGCGTCTAGCGGGGGTCCCTAGCACAGATACGCAGTATTTT. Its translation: CASSLARLAGVPSTDTQYF.

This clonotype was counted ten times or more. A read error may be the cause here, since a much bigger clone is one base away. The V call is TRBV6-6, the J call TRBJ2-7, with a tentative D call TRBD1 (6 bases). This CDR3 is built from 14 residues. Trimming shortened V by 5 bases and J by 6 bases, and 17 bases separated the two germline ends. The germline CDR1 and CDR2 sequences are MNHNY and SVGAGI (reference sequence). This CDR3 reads CASSDGGRGGEQYF. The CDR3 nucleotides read TGTGCCAGCAGTGACGGTGGGAGAGGGGGCGAGCAGTACTTC.